This T cell receptor (beta chain) is drawn from a study of T-cell reconstitution after alpha-beta-depleted transplantation in children. Trimming took 5 bases from V and 2 from J, leaving 7 bases between them. This CDR3 comprises 12 residues. From germline, CDR1 is SEHNR and CDR2 FQNEAQ (reference sequence). The sample holds a few counts of this clonotype. Molecular barcoding with unique molecular identifiers was used for the TCRbeta library. TCRdb re-derived calls from the PCR reads in MiXCR, one entry per CDR3 protein. The sample contains hundreds of thousands of distinct CDR3 sequences, roughly a tenth of which appear only once.

The V call is TRBV7-9, the J call TRBJ2-7; D call uncertain. This TCR derives from a human donor who donated a stem cell graft to a child with acute myeloid leukemia. This sample comprised PBMCs from the stem cell graft donor, obtained from the stem cell graft. CDR3 region: CASSAHPYEQYF. CDR3 bases: TGTGCCAGCAGCGCCCACCCCTACGAGCAGTACTTC.